The rows below give T cell receptor beta chains drawn from one sample of a study of low-dose radiotherapy and immunotherapy resistance in tumors. TCRdb reprocessed the reads with MiXCR, giving one entry per CDR3 protein. The table shows tens of thousands of distinct CDR3 sequences, with about 18% occurring only once. The sample in question was PBMCs, obtained before treatment. The receptors were gathered from a male donor with prostate cancer. Both conserved end residues are part of each CDR3. The order of the fields is CDR3 DNA, CDR3 protein, clone size, V gene, J gene, D gene. A D gene is named only where the DNA matches it firmly. Size is stated for part of the rows, as once, few or many counts, or as a class when the clone is expanded.

CDR3nt: TGTGCCAGCAGCTCCCCGACAGGCGCTGGCTTCGGCTACACCTTC
CDR3aa: CASSSPTGAGFGYTF
abundance: many
v_gene: TRBV7-9
j_gene: TRBJ1-2
d_gene: -

CDR3nt: TGCAGCACGACCGGGACAGGGAATCTTGAGCAGTTCTTC
CDR3aa: CSTTGTGNLEQFF
abundance: many
v_gene: TRBV29-1
j_gene: TRBJ2-1
d_gene: TRBD1

CDR3nt: TGTGCCAGCAGCTTAGACAGCGGGACCTACACAGATACGCAGTATTTT
CDR3aa: CASSLDSGTYTDTQYF
abundance: few
v_gene: TRBV7-2
j_gene: TRBJ2-3
d_gene: TRBD2

CDR3nt: TGTGCCAGCAGCCAAGACGGTCGGCGGGGGGGCTACGAGCAGTACTTC
CDR3aa: CASSQDGRRGGYEQYF
abundance: many
v_gene: TRBV3-1
j_gene: TRBJ2-7
d_gene: TRBD2

CDR3nt: TGTGCCAGCAGCCCCGCATGGGGGGCTTACACTGAAGCTTTCTTT
CDR3aa: CASSPAWGAYTEAFF
abundance: many
v_gene: TRBV9
j_gene: TRBJ1-1
d_gene: -

CDR3nt: TGTGCCAGCAGTGACTCGGCTAGCGGGGGCCCTCTAGAGACCCAGTACTTC
CDR3aa: CASSDSASGGPLETQYF
abundance: many
v_gene: TRBV2
j_gene: TRBJ2-5
d_gene: TRBD2

CDR3nt: TGTGCCAGCAGCCGAGACAGTTACACTAATGAAAAACTGTTTTTT
CDR3aa: CASSRDSYTNEKLFF
abundance: many
v_gene: TRBV12-3/TRBV12-4
j_gene: TRBJ1-4
d_gene: -

CDR3nt: TGCAGCGTTGATGGGGGTTACGAGACCCAGTACTTC
CDR3aa: CSVDGGYETQYF
abundance: many
v_gene: TRBV29-1
j_gene: TRBJ2-5
d_gene: -

CDR3nt: TGTGCCAGCAGCCCTACAGGGGAGAGAAACAATTCACCCCTCCACTTT
CDR3aa: CASSPTGERNNSPLHF
abundance: many
v_gene: TRBV3-1
j_gene: TRBJ1-6
d_gene: TRBD1

CDR3nt: TGCAGCATACCCCCGGCGGCCGAGCAGTTCTTC
CDR3aa: CSIPPAAEQFF
abundance: many
v_gene: TRBV29-1
j_gene: TRBJ2-1
d_gene: -

CDR3nt: TGTGCCAGCAGCTTGTCGAACACTGAAGCTTTCTTT
CDR3aa: CASSLSNTEAFF
abundance: many
v_gene: TRBV7-9
j_gene: TRBJ1-1
d_gene: -

CDR3nt: TGCGCCAGCAGCTCGCAAAGGGATACGCAGTATTTT
CDR3aa: CASSSQRDTQYF
abundance: few
v_gene: TRBV5-1
j_gene: TRBJ2-3
d_gene: -

CDR3nt: TGTGCCACCCTAGACAGCGCTAGCAATCAGCCCCAGCATTTT
CDR3aa: CATLDSASNQPQHF
abundance: -
v_gene: TRBV24-1
j_gene: TRBJ1-5
d_gene: -

CDR3nt: -
CDR3aa: CASSGGQGAAGELFFF
abundance: -
v_gene: TRBV5-3
j_gene: TRBJ2-2
d_gene: -

CDR3nt: TGTGCCAGCAGTTTTGCCAAGGGCTACGAGCAGTACTTC
CDR3aa: CASSFAKGYEQYF
abundance: many
v_gene: TRBV12-3/TRBV12-4
j_gene: TRBJ2-7
d_gene: -

CDR3nt: TGTGCCAGCAGTTACTCGAGTGGGGGCGGATCACCCCTCCACTTT
CDR3aa: CASSYSSGGGSPLHF
abundance: many
v_gene: TRBV6-5
j_gene: TRBJ1-6
d_gene: -

CDR3nt: TGTGCCAGCAGCGAGACAGGGCGGACCTACGAGCAGTACTTC
CDR3aa: CASSETGRTYEQYF
abundance: few
v_gene: TRBV6-1
j_gene: TRBJ2-7
d_gene: TRBD1

CDR3nt: TGTGCCAGCAGTTTTCCTGGACTAGCGGGGGGGTTCCAAGAGACCCAGTACTTC
CDR3aa: CASSFPGLAGGFQETQYF
abundance: many
v_gene: TRBV12-3/TRBV12-4
j_gene: TRBJ2-5
d_gene: TRBD2

CDR3nt: TGTGCCAGCAGCTTGACCGGGGCTGCTAATGAAAAACTGTTTTTT
CDR3aa: CASSLTGAANEKLFF
abundance: many
v_gene: TRBV5-4
j_gene: TRBJ1-4
d_gene: -

CDR3nt: TGTGCCAGCAGTCCCCATGTAACATTGTGGGGACTAGCGTCAGAAAGCGGGGAGCTGTTTTTT
CDR3aa: CASSPHVTLWGLASESGELFF
abundance: many
v_gene: TRBV6-6
j_gene: TRBJ2-2
d_gene: TRBD2

CDR3nt: TGTGCCAGTTCATCCCCTGAGGCTACGACCCAGTACTTC
CDR3aa: CASSSPEATTQYF
abundance: many
v_gene: TRBV6-6
j_gene: TRBJ2-5
d_gene: -

CDR3nt: TGTGCTAGTGGTTTGTCTTCCCTTTATTGTCGGGGGACAGGGGGCTGTCAGCCCCAGCATTTT
CDR3aa: CASGLSSLYCRGTGGCQPQHF
abundance: many
v_gene: TRBV12-5
j_gene: TRBJ1-5
d_gene: TRBD1

CDR3nt: TGTGCCTGGGACCCGGGACAGCAGAATTCACCCCTCCACTTT
CDR3aa: CAWDPGQQNSPLHF
abundance: many
v_gene: TRBV30
j_gene: TRBJ1-6
d_gene: TRBD1

CDR3nt: TGTGCCAGTAGTAGAGGACAAGACACCGGGGAGCTGTTTTTT
CDR3aa: CASSRGQDTGELFF
abundance: many
v_gene: TRBV19
j_gene: TRBJ2-2
d_gene: -

CDR3nt: TGTGCCAGTAGTACTCTGACTAGCGGGTATAATGATGAGCAGTTCTTC
CDR3aa: CASSTLTSGYNDEQFF
abundance: many
v_gene: TRBV19
j_gene: TRBJ2-1
d_gene: TRBD2

CDR3nt: TGCAGTGCTCTCGGGACTAGCGGGGGAAGTGAGCAGTTCTTC
CDR3aa: CSALGTSGGSEQFF
abundance: many
v_gene: TRBV20-1
j_gene: TRBJ2-1
d_gene: TRBD2

CDR3nt: TGTGCCAGCAGCTACCTCCGGGACAGGTATAATACTGAAGCTTTCTTT
CDR3aa: CASSYLRDRYNTEAFF
abundance: -
v_gene: TRBV5-6
j_gene: TRBJ1-1
d_gene: TRBD1

CDR3nt: TGTGCCAGCACTCGACGGGACAGCCACACTGAAGCTTTCTTT
CDR3aa: CASTRRDSHTEAFF
abundance: many
v_gene: TRBV12-3/TRBV12-4
j_gene: TRBJ1-1
d_gene: TRBD1

CDR3nt: TGTGCCAGCAGTTCTTTTCTAGGAGGGGAGTACTTC
CDR3aa: CASSSFLGGEYF
abundance: many
v_gene: TRBV12-3/TRBV12-4
j_gene: TRBJ2-7
d_gene: -

CDR3nt: TGCGCCAGCAGCCCGGACAGACGGGAGGACGCGCAGTATTTT
CDR3aa: CASSPDRREDAQYF
abundance: -
v_gene: TRBV5-1
j_gene: TRBJ2-3
d_gene: -

CDR3nt: TGTGCCAGCAGCCAGGAGGATCACCGTGAGCAGTTCTTC
CDR3aa: CASSQEDHREQFF
abundance: many
v_gene: TRBV4-2
j_gene: TRBJ2-1
d_gene: -

CDR3nt: TGTGCCAGCAGCCAGGAAGGGACAGGGGGCGCACGCGGCTACACCTTC
CDR3aa: CASSQEGTGGARGYTF
abundance: many
v_gene: TRBV3-1
j_gene: TRBJ1-2
d_gene: TRBD1

CDR3nt: TGTGCCAGCAGTGAAAACAGGGGAAGTGAAAAACTGTTTTTT
CDR3aa: CASSENRGSEKLFF
abundance: many
v_gene: TRBV12-3/TRBV12-4
j_gene: TRBJ1-4
d_gene: TRBD1

CDR3nt: TGTGCCAGCAGTCACGGGACTTATAGCTCCTACGAGCAGTACTTC
CDR3aa: CASSHGTYSSYEQYF
abundance: few
v_gene: TRBV6-1
j_gene: TRBJ2-7
d_gene: -

CDR3nt: TGTGCCAGCATCGGTACCCTCACAGATACGCAGTATTTT
CDR3aa: CASIGTLTDTQYF
abundance: many
v_gene: TRBV6-2/TRBV6-3
j_gene: TRBJ2-3
d_gene: -

CDR3nt: TGTGCCAGCAGCCTCGGGACTAGCGGGGGAACCTTCTCTGGGGCCAACGTCCTGACTTTC
CDR3aa: CASSLGTSGGTFSGANVLTF
abundance: many
v_gene: TRBV7-2
j_gene: TRBJ2-6
d_gene: TRBD2

CDR3nt: TGTGCCAGCAGTGAATCGGTGGCGGGGGTAGCAGAGACCCAGTACTTC
CDR3aa: CASSESVAGVAETQYF
abundance: many
v_gene: TRBV6-1
j_gene: TRBJ2-5
d_gene: TRBD2

CDR3nt: TGTGCCAGCAGTGAAGCTCGGCCCCAACAGGGAGGGGGCCTAAATCAGCCCCAGCATTTT
CDR3aa: CASSEARPQQGGGLNQPQHF
abundance: many
v_gene: TRBV2
j_gene: TRBJ1-5
d_gene: TRBD1

CDR3nt: TGTGCCACCAGCCCCTCTACTGGGGCCAACGTCCTGACTTTC
CDR3aa: CATSPSTGANVLTF
abundance: many
v_gene: TRBV24-1
j_gene: TRBJ2-6
d_gene: -

CDR3nt: TGTGCCAGCGACAGGCTCAATAATCAGCCCCAGCATTTT
CDR3aa: CASDRLNNQPQHF
abundance: -
v_gene: TRBV6-2/TRBV6-3
j_gene: TRBJ1-5
d_gene: -

CDR3nt: TGTGCCAGCAGGGAGACAGGGGCGGGTGAGCAGTTCTTC
CDR3aa: CASRETGAGEQFF
abundance: -
v_gene: TRBV6-1
j_gene: TRBJ2-1
d_gene: TRBD1

CDR3nt: TGCGCCACCGGCCTGGGGGGGGCGGGAGTTGGTGAGCAGTTCTTC
CDR3aa: CATGLGGAGVGEQFF
abundance: -
v_gene: TRBV4-3
j_gene: TRBJ2-1
d_gene: -

CDR3nt: TGTGCCAGCAGCACGCGGGGGGGCGCAGATACGCAGTATTTT
CDR3aa: CASSTRGGADTQYF
abundance: many
v_gene: TRBV14
j_gene: TRBJ2-3
d_gene: TRBD2

CDR3nt: TGTGCCAGCAGCCAGGGGGCTGGCACAGATACGCAGTATTTT
CDR3aa: CASSQGAGTDTQYF
abundance: many
v_gene: TRBV14
j_gene: TRBJ2-3
d_gene: -

CDR3nt: -
CDR3aa: CASSYSSRNTGELFFFFFF
abundance: few
v_gene: TRBV6-2/TRBV6-3
j_gene: TRBJ2-2
d_gene: -

CDR3nt: TGCGCCAGCAGTGGTGTGGATCAGCCCCAGCATTTT
CDR3aa: CASSGVDQPQHF
abundance: many
v_gene: TRBV10-1
j_gene: TRBJ1-5
d_gene: -

CDR3nt: TGTGCCAGCAGCCAAGATGCGGGACAGGGCTATGGCTACACCTTC
CDR3aa: CASSQDAGQGYGYTF
abundance: many
v_gene: TRBV4-2
j_gene: TRBJ1-2
d_gene: TRBD1

CDR3nt: TGTGCCAGCAGCGTACTAGACTTGGGAGAGACCCAGTACTTC
CDR3aa: CASSVLDLGETQYF
abundance: many
v_gene: TRBV9
j_gene: TRBJ2-5
d_gene: -

CDR3nt: TGTGCCATCAGTGAGTCGGCGCGGTTAGACACCGGGGAGCTGTTTTTT
CDR3aa: CAISESARLDTGELFF
abundance: many
v_gene: TRBV10-3
j_gene: TRBJ2-2
d_gene: -

CDR3nt: TGTGCCAGCGAGCGCGGACAGGGGGTCCAAGAGACCCAGTACTTC
CDR3aa: CASERGQGVQETQYF
abundance: many
v_gene: TRBV12-3/TRBV12-4
j_gene: TRBJ2-5
d_gene: TRBD1

CDR3nt: TGTGCCAGCAGTGACAGGGGGCACTACGAGCAGTACTTC
CDR3aa: CASSDRGHYEQYF
abundance: many
v_gene: TRBV2
j_gene: TRBJ2-7
d_gene: TRBD1

CDR3nt: TGCGCCAGCGCAAGAACTAGTCAAGTCACAGATACGCAGTATTTT
CDR3aa: CASARTSQVTDTQYF
abundance: many
v_gene: TRBV5-1
j_gene: TRBJ2-3
d_gene: -

CDR3nt: TGCGCCAGCAGCTTTCGACAGGTCCAAGAGACCCAGTACTTC
CDR3aa: CASSFRQVQETQYF
abundance: -
v_gene: TRBV5-1
j_gene: TRBJ2-5
d_gene: -

CDR3nt: TGTGCCAGCAGACATAGGTTTCCGGCCCAGTACTTC
CDR3aa: CASRHRFPAQYF
abundance: many
v_gene: TRBV27
j_gene: TRBJ2-5
d_gene: -

CDR3nt: TGTGCCAGCAGCTTTCCGGGACTAGGCCCAGATACGCAGTATTTT
CDR3aa: CASSFPGLGPDTQYF
abundance: many
v_gene: TRBV7-9
j_gene: TRBJ2-3
d_gene: TRBD2

CDR3nt: TGTGCCAGCAGCTTTGAGGGGGGGCGTTACAATGAGCAGTTCTTC
CDR3aa: CASSFEGGRYNEQFF
abundance: few
v_gene: TRBV7-3
j_gene: TRBJ2-1
d_gene: -

CDR3nt: TGTGCCAGTAGTATTAATGGGAACGGGGAGCTGTTTTTT
CDR3aa: CASSINGNGELFF
abundance: many
v_gene: TRBV19
j_gene: TRBJ2-2
d_gene: -

CDR3nt: TGTGCCAGCAGCTACCCGGGACAGGGGAAGGATGGCTACACCTTC
CDR3aa: CASSYPGQGKDGYTF
abundance: -
v_gene: TRBV7-8
j_gene: TRBJ1-2
d_gene: TRBD1

CDR3nt: TGTGCCAGCAGCTTAAATCGGTCGCCGGGCTACACCTTC
CDR3aa: CASSLNRSPGYTF
abundance: many
v_gene: TRBV11-2
j_gene: TRBJ1-2
d_gene: -

CDR3nt: TGCAGCGCAACACAAGTTGGAGACTATGGCTACACCTTC
CDR3aa: CSATQVGDYGYTF
abundance: few
v_gene: TRBV29-1
j_gene: TRBJ1-2
d_gene: -